The 16 T cell receptor beta chains below all came from one sample that was sequenced in a study of shared clonotypes between healthy human individuals (dated by TCRdb to 2018 to 2020). To prepare the library, the immunoSEQ multiplex PCR assay was applied. As stored in TCRdb, this immuneACCESS dataset retains in-frame rearrangements with V and J assigned. A fraction of the clones does not appear; measured against another copy, unresolved V genes explain less than half of the discrepancy, and the remainder lacks a known reason. Across this sample there are 190,000 or so clones, with approximately 61% seen only once. Of the sample, around 9.3% falls within the top ten clones. Source material: memory CD4+ T cells sorted from blood. The sample's cell subset or site label, in plain terms: CD45RA-negative fraction. These receptors were taken from a man aged 25 to 45 in good health.

This chain joins TRBV9 and TRBJ1-1; D is ambiguous. The germline gives CDR1 SGDLS, CDR2 YYNGEE. With 0 bases removed from V and 3 bases from J, the gap between germline ends came to 3 bases. The CDR3 consists of 12 residues. The CDR3, as DNA: TGTGCCAGCAGCGTAGTGCACACTGAAGCTTTCTTT. It is translated as CASSVVHTEAFF.

This clone was observed a few times. V and J are TRBV27 and TRBJ2-7; D call uncertain. This CDR3 contains 14 residues. V gave up 5 bases and J gave up 0 bases, with 11 bases separating them. From germline, CDR1 is MNHEY and CDR2 SMNVEV (reference sequence). DNA for the CDR3: TGTGCCAGCAGTGACGGACGATACTCCTACGAGCAGTACTTC. This encodes CASSDGRYSYEQYF.

The chain employs TRBV29-1 and TRBJ2-5; 8 nucleotides match TRBD1. Germline V gene sequence: CDR1 SQVTM, CDR2 ANQGSEA. The trim removed 4 bases at V and 0 bases at J, leaving 7 bases unmatched. CDR3 length: 15 residues. CDR3 amino acids: CSVVGTGLYQETQYF. CDR3 bases: TGCAGCGTTGTGGGGACAGGTTTGTACCAAGAGACCCAGTACTTC.

Here the CDR3 reads CASSLGGEKPQHF. Here the CDR3 DNA reads TGCGCCAGCAGCTTAGGGGGGGAAAAGCCCCAGCATTTT. The chain has TRBV5-1 and TRBJ1-5, with D possibly matching TRBD1 (6 bases). CDR3 length: 13 amino acids. CDR1 SGHRS and CDR2 YFSETQ come from the germline V gene. The germline V and J ends were trimmed by 2 bases and 8 bases, with 11 bases remaining between them.

J is TRBJ2-5 and V is TRBV7-9; no reliable D call. Germline CDR1 and CDR2: SEHNR and FQNEAQ (reference sequence). V shed 2 bases and J shed 4 bases, with 5 bases lying between them. The CDR3 consists of 12 residues. The CDR3 DNA is TGTGCCAGCAGCTTACGGGTAGAGACCCAGTACTTC. It codes for CASSLRVETQYF.

This clone was recorded only once. J is TRBJ2-3 and V is TRBV5-6; no firm D call. Trimming took off 4 bases at V and 0 bases at J, with 9 bases between the two ends. Germline V gene lookup returns CDR1 SGHDT and CDR2 YYEEEE. The CDR3 is 14 residues long. The CDR3 nucleotides are TGTGCCAGCAGCCGCGTGGGGAGCACAGATACGCAGTATTTT. Translation: CASSRVGSTDTQYF.

This clone was seen a handful of times. This rearrangement joins TRBV10-1 to TRBJ2-7; D remains ambiguous. CDR3 size: 15 residues. CDR1 WNHNN and CDR2 SYGVQD come from the germline V gene (reference sequence). Trimming left V 3 bases short and J 3 bases short, with 15 bases between. CDR3 DNA sequence: TGCGCCAGCAGTGACTTTCAGGACCGCAGCTACGAGCAGTACTTC. It encodes CASSDFQDRSYEQYF.

The chain uses TRBV11-2 and TRBJ2-7; D uncertain. The CDR3 extends over 14 amino acids. V was clipped by 4 bases and J by 3 bases, with 13 bases between them. Germline V CDR1 and CDR2: SGHAT, FQNNGV. The CDR3: CASSSSTRFYEQYF. The DNA of the CDR3 is TGTGCCAGCAGCTCTTCGACGAGGTTCTACGAGCAGTACTTC.

J is TRBJ1-2 and V is TRBV7-9; no clear D gene. The V end lost 6 bases, the J end lost 4 bases, and 15 bases lay between the germline ends. CDR1 and CDR2 (germline): SEHNR, FQNEAQ (reference sequence). This CDR3 region has 14 residues. CDR3 amino acids: CASSIASGSYGYTF. CDR3 nucleotide sequence: TGTGCCAGCAGTATTGCTTCCGGATCCTATGGCTACACCTTC.

The chain couples TRBV5-1 to TRBJ2-1; D not certain. Germline lookup yields CDR1 SGHRS and CDR2 YFSETQ. The CDR3 spans 13 residues. Trimming left V 1 base short and J 6 bases short, with 8 bases between. CDR3 DNA sequence: TGCGCCAGCAGCTTGTTTCCGCCCAATGAGCAGTTCTTC. As protein: CASSLFPPNEQFF. Looking up the rest from reference TRBV5-1 and TRBJ2-1 gives the full variable domain: KAGVTQTPRYLIKTRGQQVTLSCSPISGHRSVSWYQQTPGQGLQFLFEYFSETQRNKGNFPGRFSGRQFSNSRSEMNVSTLELGDSALYLCASSLFPPNEQFFGPGTRLTVL.

The genes are TRBV15 and TRBJ2-7; unclear D gene. There are 12 residues in the CDR3. Between the trimmed V and J ends, which lost 0 bases and 7 bases, there was a span of 7 bases. Germline lookup yields CDR1 LNHNV and CDR2 YYDKDF (reference sequence). The CDR3 spells CATSRDGGEQYF. In DNA, the CDR3 is TGTGCCACCAGCAGAGATGGTGGGGAGCAGTACTTC.

The chain links TRBV5-8 to TRBJ2-7; 10 positions agree with TRBD2. Germline V lookup: CDR1 SGHTS, CDR2 YDEGEE. The V segment lost 5 bases and the J segment 4 bases; nucleotides outside the gene matches: 9. This CDR3 contains 15 residues. The CDR3 region is CASSSSGSDTYEQYF. The CDR3 DNA is TGTGCCAGCAGTTCTAGCGGGAGTGACACTTACGAGCAGTACTTC.

This clone was found a few times. The chain is built from TRBV16 and TRBJ1-2, with TRBD1 identical over 12 bases. With 4 bases clipped from V and 6 bases from J, the junction kept 6 bases outside the gene matches. The CDR3 loop spans 15 amino acids. Germline CDR1 reads KGHSY; CDR2 reads FQNENV. In DNA form, the CDR3 reads TGTGCCAGCAGCCTCCGGGACAGGGGGCGCGATGGCTACACCTTC. It encodes CASSLRDRGRDGYTF.

This clone has more than one count but fewer than ten. V and J are TRBV12-5 and TRBJ2-7, with 8 nucleotides matching TRBD1. V trimming: 2 bases; J trimming: 9 bases; junction bases outside the gene matches: 9. Per the germline V gene, CDR1 is LGHNT and CDR2 is FRNRAP. The length of the CDR3 is 14 residues. CDR3 sequence reads: CASGLTRQGLAQYF. CDR3 DNA sequence: TGTGCTAGTGGTTTGACAAGACAGGGGCTCGCGCAGTACTTC.

The chain employs TRBV6-5 and TRBJ1-4; TRBD1 matches 7 bases. CDR1 and CDR2 from the germline V gene are MNHEY and SVGAGI. V gave up 6 bases and J gave up 8 bases; unmatched junction bases: 0. The CDR3 sequence is 11 residues long. CDR3 sequence: CASRQGEKLFF. CDR3 DNA: TGTGCCAGCAGACAGGGGGAAAAACTGTTTTTT.

The chain uses TRBV5-4 and TRBJ2-5; tentatively, D is TRBD1 (5 bases). CDR1 and CDR2 from the germline V gene are SGHNT and YYREEE (reference sequence). The CDR3 covers 14 residues. V was cut by 4 bases and J by 5 bases, with 15 bases left in between. CDR3 region: CASSMAGSGETQYF. In nucleotides, the CDR3 is TGTGCCAGCAGCATGGCAGGGTCGGGTGAGACCCAGTACTTC. The whole variable domain, remainder taken from reference TRBV5-4 and TRBJ2-5, is ETGVTQSPTHLIKTRGQQVTLRCSSQSGHNTVSWYQQALGQGPQFIFQYYREEENGRGNFPPRFSGLQFPNYSSELNVNALELDDSALYLCASSMAGSGETQYFGPGTRLLVL.